This T cell receptor beta chain was sequenced in a study of blood T cell repertoires in COVID-19. Study-level information: From T cells, B-cell-depleted T cells, or PBMCs came the material, which was cDNA or gDNA.

Recruits, aged about 18 to 90 years, lived in 20 to 30 US areas. Symptom resolution, clearance, or two negative PCRs marked the recovered donors of Cohort 3. Assay: immunoSEQ multiplex PCR; the TCRdb copy retains only in-frame clones and omits some. The sample contains about 170,000 clones, under 85% of which appear only once. The sequenced sample consisted of PBMCs or T cells enriched from blood (not recorded which). This clonotype originated in a man aged 45 to 65 who had recovered from COVID-19.

The CDR3 DNA sequence: TGTGCCAGTAGTGCCCCGGGGGGAACTGGAAACACCATATATTTT. Residues: CASSAPGGTGNTIYF. This chain connects TRBV19 to TRBJ1-3, with a tentative D call TRBD1 (5 bases). V lost 5 bases and J lost 2, with 13 bases in between. CDR3 size: 15 residues. The germline CDR1 and CDR2 sequences are LNHDA and SQIVND (reference sequence).